A selection of T cell receptor beta chains follows, all from one sample in a study of cytomegalovirus exposure and HLA in healthy donors. Using immunoSEQ multiplex PCR, the repertoire was profiled, and TCRdb retains in-frame clones only, with some absent. The sample has around 250,000 clones, nearly 90% seen once. Sequencing used PBMCs. The source of these receptors is a woman aged 18-29 years in good health and CMV-seronegative. Both conserved end residues are part of each CDR3. Fields, in order: CDR3 DNA, CDR3 protein, J gene, V gene, clone size, D gene. D genes are given only for firm matches. Size is omitted from some rows. Given values are once, few, many or a class for expanded clones.

DNA: TGTGCCAGCAGCCTCCGTGTTTTCGAGACCCAGTACTTC
CDR3: CASSLRVFETQYF
J: TRBJ2-5
V: TRBV27
size: NA
D: NA

DNA: TGCAGTGCTGACAGGGACTCACCCCTCCACTTT
CDR3: CSADRDSPLHF
J: TRBJ1-6
V: TRBV20-1
size: NA
D: TRBD1

DNA: TGTGCCAGCAGTTACACATCGACAGGGCTATTCTATGGCTACACCTTC
CDR3: CASSYTSTGLFYGYTF
J: TRBJ1-2
V: TRBV6-5
size: NA
D: TRBD1

DNA: TGTGCCAGCAGCCCCGCGACGGGGGAAGAGACCCAGTACTTC
CDR3: CASSPATGEETQYF
J: TRBJ2-5
V: TRBV7-8
size: NA
D: NA

DNA: TGTGCCAGCAGCGCGGGGAACACCGGGGAGCTGTTTTTT
CDR3: CASSAGNTGELFF
J: TRBJ2-2
V: TRBV9
size: NA
D: NA

DNA: TGCAGCGTTGTTGGAGGGTCGGATTATAACGAGCAGTTCTTC
CDR3: CSVVGGSDYNEQFF
J: TRBJ2-1
V: TRBV29-1
size: NA
D: NA

DNA: TGTGCCAGTCGACTTGACGCAACCTCCTACGAGCAGTACTTC
CDR3: CASRLDATSYEQYF
J: TRBJ2-7
V: TRBV27
size: NA
D: NA

DNA: TGTGCCAGCAGATCAAGTAGGGCTAGCGACTCCTACGAGCAGTACTTC
CDR3: CASRSSRASDSYEQYF
J: TRBJ2-7
V: TRBV27
size: NA
D: NA

DNA: TGCGCCAGCAGCTGGAACAGGGGACGTGGCACAGATACGCAGTATTTT
CDR3: CASSWNRGRGTDTQYF
J: TRBJ2-3
V: TRBV5-1
size: NA
D: TRBD1

DNA: TGTGCCAGCAGGCCAGGACAGAGGGGCAATCAGCCCCAGCATTTT
CDR3: CASRPGQRGNQPQHF
J: TRBJ1-5
V: TRBV27
size: NA
D: NA

DNA: TGCAGCGTTAGGGGAACCGATGAAGCTTTCTTT
CDR3: CSVRGTDEAFF
J: TRBJ1-1
V: TRBV29-1
size: NA
D: NA

DNA: TGTGCCAGCATTCCACAGGGGGCAGGGAACACTGAAGCTTTCTTT
CDR3: CASIPQGAGNTEAFF
J: TRBJ1-1
V: TRBV28
size: NA
D: TRBD1

DNA: TGTGCCAGCAGTCCTCTCGTGGAGGGGCAACCTTGGCAGCCCCAGCATTTT
CDR3: CASSPLVEGQPWQPQHF
J: TRBJ1-5
V: TRBV28
size: few
D: NA

DNA: TGTGCCAGTACCCTGGGGGGGGGAAATCAGCCCCAGCATTTT
CDR3: CASTLGGGNQPQHF
J: TRBJ1-5
V: TRBV19
size: NA
D: NA

DNA: TGTGCCATCAGTGGTGTGTCCTCCTCTGGAAACACCATATATTTT
CDR3: CAISGVSSSGNTIYF
J: TRBJ1-3
V: TRBV10-3
size: NA
D: NA

DNA: TGTGCCATGCGAGACTGGAGCACTGAAGCTTTCTTT
CDR3: CAMRDWSTEAFF
J: TRBJ1-1
V: TRBV10-3
size: NA
D: NA

DNA: TGTGCCAGCAGCACAAGGGGGTACGGCAATCAGCCCCAGCATTTT
CDR3: CASSTRGYGNQPQHF
J: TRBJ1-5
V: TRBV7-2
size: once
D: NA

DNA: TGCGCCAGCAGCTTGCCTAGATCTAGCGGGGGGCCGAGCTCCTACAATGAGCAGTTCTTC
CDR3: CASSLPRSSGGPSSYNEQFF
J: TRBJ2-1
V: TRBV5-1
size: NA
D: TRBD2

DNA: TGTGCCAGCAGCTTATCGGGGATCCGGGAGCTGTTTTTT
CDR3: CASSLSGIRELFF
J: TRBJ2-2
V: TRBV7-9
size: NA
D: NA

DNA: TGTGCCAGTAGCAAGGACTTTCAGCCCCAGCATTTT
CDR3: CASSKDFQPQHF
J: TRBJ1-5
V: TRBV19
size: NA
D: NA

DNA: TGCGCCAGCAGCCAAGAACAGGGAAGAAACACCATATATTTT
CDR3: CASSQEQGRNTIYF
J: TRBJ1-3
V: TRBV4-3
size: NA
D: NA

DNA: TGTGCCAGCAGCCAAGAACAGGCCCTGAACACTGAAGCTTTCTTT
CDR3: CASSQEQALNTEAFF
J: TRBJ1-1
V: TRBV7-9
size: NA
D: NA

DNA: TGCGCCAGCAGTCACCTACAGGGCCGGGGCACTGAAGCTTTCTTT
CDR3: CASSHLQGRGTEAFF
J: TRBJ1-1
V: TRBV5-1
size: NA
D: NA

DNA: TGTGCCATCAGGTTATTCCGCAGGGGGTGGGAAAAACTGTTTTTT
CDR3: CAIRLFRRGWEKLFF
J: TRBJ1-4
V: TRBV10-3
size: NA
D: TRBD1

DNA: TGTGCCGGTGGAGGAGACCAGCCCCAGCATTTT
CDR3: CAGGGDQPQHF
J: TRBJ1-5
V: TRBV6-9
size: few
D: NA